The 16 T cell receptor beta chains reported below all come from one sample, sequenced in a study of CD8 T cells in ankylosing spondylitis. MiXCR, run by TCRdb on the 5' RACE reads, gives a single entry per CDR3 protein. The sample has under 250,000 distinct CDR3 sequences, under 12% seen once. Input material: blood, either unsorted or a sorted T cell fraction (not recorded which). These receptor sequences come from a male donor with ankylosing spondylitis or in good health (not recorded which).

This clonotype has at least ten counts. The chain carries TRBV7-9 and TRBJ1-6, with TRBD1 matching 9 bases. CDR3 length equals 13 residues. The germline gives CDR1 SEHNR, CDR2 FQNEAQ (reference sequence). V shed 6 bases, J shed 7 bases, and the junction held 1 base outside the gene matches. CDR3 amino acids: CASRDRGNSPLHF. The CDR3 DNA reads TGTGCCAGCAGGGACAGGGGCAATTCACCCCTCCACTTT.

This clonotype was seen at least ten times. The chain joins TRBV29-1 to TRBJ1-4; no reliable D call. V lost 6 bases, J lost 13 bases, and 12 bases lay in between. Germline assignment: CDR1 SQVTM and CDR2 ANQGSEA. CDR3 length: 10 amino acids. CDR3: CSVLEGRLFF. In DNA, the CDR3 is TGCAGCGTCCTCGAGGGCAGACTGTTTTTT. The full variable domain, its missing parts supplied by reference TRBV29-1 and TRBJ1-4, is SAVISQKPSRDICQRGTSLTIQCQVDSQVTMMFWYRQQPGQSLTLIATANQGSEATYESGFVIDKFPISRPNLTFSTLTVSNMSPEDSSIYLCSVLEGRLFFGSGTQLSVL.

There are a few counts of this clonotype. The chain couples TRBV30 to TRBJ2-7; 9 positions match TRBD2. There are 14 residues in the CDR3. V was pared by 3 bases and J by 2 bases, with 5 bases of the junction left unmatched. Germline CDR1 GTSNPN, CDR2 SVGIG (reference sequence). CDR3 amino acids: CAWRVSGGTYEQYF. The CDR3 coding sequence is TGTGCCTGGAGAGTTAGCGGGGGAACCTACGAGCAGTACTTC.

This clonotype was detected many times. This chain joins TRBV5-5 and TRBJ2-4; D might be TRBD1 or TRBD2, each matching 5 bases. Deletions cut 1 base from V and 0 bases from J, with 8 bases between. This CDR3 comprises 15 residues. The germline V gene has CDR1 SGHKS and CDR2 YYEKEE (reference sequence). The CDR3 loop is CASSLPGLAKNIQYF. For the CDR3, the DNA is TGTGCCAGCAGCTTGCCGGGGCTAGCCAAAAACATTCAGTACTTC.

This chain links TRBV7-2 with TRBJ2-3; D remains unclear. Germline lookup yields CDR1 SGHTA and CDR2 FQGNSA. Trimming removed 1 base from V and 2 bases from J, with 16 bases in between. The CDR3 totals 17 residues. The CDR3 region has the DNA TGTGCCAGCAGCTTAGGATTTGTGGGCCAGGCCACAGATACGCAGTATTTT. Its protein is CASSLGFVGQATDTQYF.

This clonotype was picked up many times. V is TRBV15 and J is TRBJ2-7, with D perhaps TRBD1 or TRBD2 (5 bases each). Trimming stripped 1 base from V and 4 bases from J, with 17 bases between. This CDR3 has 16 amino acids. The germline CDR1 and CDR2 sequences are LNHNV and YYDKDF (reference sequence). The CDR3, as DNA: TGTGCCACCAGCAGAGGATTAAGGGGACGGGATTACGAGCAGTACTTC. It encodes CATSRGLRGRDYEQYF.

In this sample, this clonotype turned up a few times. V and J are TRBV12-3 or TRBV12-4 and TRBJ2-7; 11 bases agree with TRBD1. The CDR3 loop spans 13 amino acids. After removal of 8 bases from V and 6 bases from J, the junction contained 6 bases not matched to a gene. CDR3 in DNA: TGTGCCAGCGGTGGACAGGGGGCGCGCGAGCAGTACTTC. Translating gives CASGGQGAREQYF.

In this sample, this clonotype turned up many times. The CDR3 nucleotides are TGCAGCGCTAAAGAGGGACAGGGGGCGACAGATACGCAGTATTTT. Amino acid sequence: CSAKEGQGATDTQYF. The V call is TRBV29-1, the J call TRBJ2-3; 12 bases align to TRBD1. This CDR3 has 15 residues. With 7 bases clipped from V and 3 bases from J, the junction kept 8 bases outside the gene matches. Germline lookup yields CDR1 SQVTM and CDR2 ANQGSEA.

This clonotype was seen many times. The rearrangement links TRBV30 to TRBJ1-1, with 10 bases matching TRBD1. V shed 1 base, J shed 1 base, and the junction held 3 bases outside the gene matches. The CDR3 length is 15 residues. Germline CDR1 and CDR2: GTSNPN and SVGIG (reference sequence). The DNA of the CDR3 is TGTGCCTGGAGTGATCGACAGGGGGCGAACACTGAAGCTTTCTTT. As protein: CAWSDRQGANTEAFF.

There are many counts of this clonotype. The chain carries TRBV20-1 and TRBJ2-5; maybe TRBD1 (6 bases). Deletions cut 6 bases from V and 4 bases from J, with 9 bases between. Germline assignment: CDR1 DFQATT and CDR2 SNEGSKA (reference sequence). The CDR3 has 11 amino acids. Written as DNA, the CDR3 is TGCAGTGCCACAGGGTCAGAGACCCAGTACTTC. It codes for CSATGSETQYF.

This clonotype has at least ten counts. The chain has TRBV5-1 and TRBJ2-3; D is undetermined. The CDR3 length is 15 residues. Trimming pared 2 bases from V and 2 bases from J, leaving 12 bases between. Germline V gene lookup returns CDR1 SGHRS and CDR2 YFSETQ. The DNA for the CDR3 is TGCGCCAGCAGCTTCAGGCCCCGTGACACAGATACGCAGTATTTT. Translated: CASSFRPRDTDTQYF.

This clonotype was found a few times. The CDR3: CASSFDSSFNTGELFF. In DNA, the CDR3 is TGTGCCAGCAGCTTCGACTCATCCTTTAACACCGGGGAGCTGTTTTTT. The chain employs TRBV7-9 and TRBJ2-2; D remains ambiguous. V was trimmed by 3 bases and J by 2 bases, leaving 13 bases between them. Germline assignment: CDR1 SEHNR and CDR2 FQNEAQ (reference sequence). The CDR3 consists of 16 residues. Supplemented by reference TRBV7-9 and TRBJ2-2, the full variable domain reads DTGVSQNPRHKITKRGQNVTFRCDPISEHNRLYWYRQTLGQGPEFLTYFQNEAQLEKSRLLSDRFSAERPKGSFSTLEIQRTEQGDSAMYLCASSFDSSFNTGELFFGEGSRLTVL.

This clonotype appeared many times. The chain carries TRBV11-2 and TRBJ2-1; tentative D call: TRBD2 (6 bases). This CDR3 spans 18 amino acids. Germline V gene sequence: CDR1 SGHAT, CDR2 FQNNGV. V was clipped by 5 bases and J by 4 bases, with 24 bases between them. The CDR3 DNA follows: TGTGCCAGCAGCAACCACGAACCGGGACTGAAGGGGTACAATGAGCAGTTCTTC. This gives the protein CASSNHEPGLKGYNEQFF.

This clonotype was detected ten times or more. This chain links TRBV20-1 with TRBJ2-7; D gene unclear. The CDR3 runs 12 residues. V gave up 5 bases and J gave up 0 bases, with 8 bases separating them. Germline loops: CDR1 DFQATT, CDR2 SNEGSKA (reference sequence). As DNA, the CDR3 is TGCAGTGCTGGTGATGGCTCCTACGAGCAGTACTTC. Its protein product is CSAGDGSYEQYF.

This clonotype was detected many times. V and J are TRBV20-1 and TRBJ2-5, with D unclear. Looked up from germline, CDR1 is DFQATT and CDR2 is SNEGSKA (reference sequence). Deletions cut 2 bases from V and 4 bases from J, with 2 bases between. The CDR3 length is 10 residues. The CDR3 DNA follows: TGCAGTGCTAGACGAGAGACCCAGTACTTC. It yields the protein CSARRETQYF.

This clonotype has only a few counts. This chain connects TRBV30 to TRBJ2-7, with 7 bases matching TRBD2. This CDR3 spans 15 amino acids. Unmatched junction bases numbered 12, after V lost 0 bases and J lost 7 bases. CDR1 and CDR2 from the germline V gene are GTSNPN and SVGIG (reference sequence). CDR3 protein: CAWSVFSGRVGEQYF. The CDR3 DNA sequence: TGTGCCTGGAGTGTATTTTCAGGGAGGGTCGGAGAGCAGTACTTC.